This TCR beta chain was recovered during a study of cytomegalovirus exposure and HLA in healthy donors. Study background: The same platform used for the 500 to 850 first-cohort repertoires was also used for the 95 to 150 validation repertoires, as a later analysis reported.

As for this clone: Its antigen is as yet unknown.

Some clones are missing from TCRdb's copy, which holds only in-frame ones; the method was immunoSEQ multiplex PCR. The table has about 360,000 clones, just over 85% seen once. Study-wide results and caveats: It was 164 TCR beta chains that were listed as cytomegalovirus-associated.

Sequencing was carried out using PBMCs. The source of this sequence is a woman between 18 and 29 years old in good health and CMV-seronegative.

CDR3 coding DNA: TGCGCCAGCAGCTTGGGGCTAGCAAACTACAATGAGCAGTTCTTC. Protein product: CASSLGLANYNEQFF. The V and J genes are TRBV5-1 and TRBJ2-1; tentative D call: TRBD2 (5 bases). CDR3 length: 15 amino acids. Germline lookup yields CDR1 SGHRS and CDR2 YFSETQ. The V end lost 0 bases, the J end lost 3 bases, and 10 bases lay between the germline ends.